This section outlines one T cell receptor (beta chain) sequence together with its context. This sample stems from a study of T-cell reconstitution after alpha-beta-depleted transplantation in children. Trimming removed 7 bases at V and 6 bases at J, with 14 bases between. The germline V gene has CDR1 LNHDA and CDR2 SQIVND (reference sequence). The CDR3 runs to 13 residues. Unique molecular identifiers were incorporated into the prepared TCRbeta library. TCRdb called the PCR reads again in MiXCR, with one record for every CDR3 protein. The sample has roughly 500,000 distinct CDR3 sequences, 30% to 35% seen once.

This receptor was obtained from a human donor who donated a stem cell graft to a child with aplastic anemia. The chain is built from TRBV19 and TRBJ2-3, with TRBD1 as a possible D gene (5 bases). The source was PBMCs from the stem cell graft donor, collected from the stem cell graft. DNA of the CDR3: TGTGCCAGTAAAGAAGGGCCAGGGGATACGCAGTATTTT. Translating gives CASKEGPGDTQYF.